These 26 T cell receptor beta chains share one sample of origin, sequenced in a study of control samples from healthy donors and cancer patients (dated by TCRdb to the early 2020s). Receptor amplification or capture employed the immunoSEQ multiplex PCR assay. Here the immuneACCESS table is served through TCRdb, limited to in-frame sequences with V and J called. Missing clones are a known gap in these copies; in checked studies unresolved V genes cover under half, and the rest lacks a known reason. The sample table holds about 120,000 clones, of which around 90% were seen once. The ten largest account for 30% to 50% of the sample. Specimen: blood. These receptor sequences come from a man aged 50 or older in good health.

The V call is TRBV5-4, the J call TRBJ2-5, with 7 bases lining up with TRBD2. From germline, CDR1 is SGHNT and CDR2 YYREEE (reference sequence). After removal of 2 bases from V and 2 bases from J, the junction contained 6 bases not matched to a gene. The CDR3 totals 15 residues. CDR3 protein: CASSFDWEGQETQYF. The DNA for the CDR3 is TGTGCCAGCAGCTTTGATTGGGAGGGGCAAGAGACCCAGTACTTC.

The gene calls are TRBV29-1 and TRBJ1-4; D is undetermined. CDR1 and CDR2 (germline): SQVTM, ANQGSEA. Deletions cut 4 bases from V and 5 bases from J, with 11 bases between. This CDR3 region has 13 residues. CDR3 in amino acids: CSVGGLSNEKLFF. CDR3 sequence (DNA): TGCAGCGTTGGAGGACTGTCGAATGAAAAACTGTTTTTT. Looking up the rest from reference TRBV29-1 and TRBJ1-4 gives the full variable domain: SAVISQKPSRDICQRGTSLTIQCQVDSQVTMMFWYRQQPGQSLTLIATANQGSEATYESGFVIDKFPISRPNLTFSTLTVSNMSPEDSSIYLCSVGGLSNEKLFFGSGTQLSVL.

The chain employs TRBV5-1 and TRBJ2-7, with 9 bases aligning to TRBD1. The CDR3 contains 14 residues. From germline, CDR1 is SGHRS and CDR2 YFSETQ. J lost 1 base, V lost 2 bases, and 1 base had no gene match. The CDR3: CASSFGTGSYEQYF. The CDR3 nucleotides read TGCGCCAGCAGCTTTGGGACAGGGTCCTACGAGCAGTACTTC.

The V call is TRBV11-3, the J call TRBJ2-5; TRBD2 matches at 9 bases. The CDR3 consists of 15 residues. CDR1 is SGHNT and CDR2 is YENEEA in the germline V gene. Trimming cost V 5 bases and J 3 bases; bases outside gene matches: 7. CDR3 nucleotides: TGTGCCAGCAGCCCCAGCGGGGGGCGAGAAGAGACCCAGTACTTC. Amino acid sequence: CASSPSGGREETQYF.

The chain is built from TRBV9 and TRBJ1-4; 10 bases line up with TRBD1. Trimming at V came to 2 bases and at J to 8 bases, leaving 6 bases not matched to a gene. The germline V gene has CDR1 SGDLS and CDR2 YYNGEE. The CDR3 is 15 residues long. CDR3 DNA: TGTGCCAGCAGCGTGAGGACAGGGGGGCACGAAAAACTGTTTTTT. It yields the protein CASSVRTGGHEKLFF.

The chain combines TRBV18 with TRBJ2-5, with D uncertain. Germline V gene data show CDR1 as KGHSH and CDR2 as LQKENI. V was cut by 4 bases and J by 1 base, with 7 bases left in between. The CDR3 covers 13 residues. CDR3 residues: CASSRGTQETQYF. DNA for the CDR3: TGTGCCAGCTCACGGGGTACCCAAGAGACCCAGTACTTC.

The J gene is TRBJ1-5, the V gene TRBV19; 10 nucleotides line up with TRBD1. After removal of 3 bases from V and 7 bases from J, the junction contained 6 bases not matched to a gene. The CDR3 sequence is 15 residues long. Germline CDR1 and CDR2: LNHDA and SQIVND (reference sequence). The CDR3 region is CASSMGTGERQPQHF. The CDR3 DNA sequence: TGTGCCAGTAGTATGGGGACAGGGGAACGGCAGCCCCAGCATTTT.

The CDR3 spells CASSIERGRSSPLHF. CDR3 DNA sequence: TGTGCCAGTAGTATAGAGAGGGGGCGAAGTTCACCCCTCCACTTT. The rearrangement joins TRBV19 to TRBJ1-6; 7 bases are a match to TRBD1. This CDR3 has 15 residues. J lost 9 bases, V lost 0 bases, and 5 bases had no gene match. Germline V gene data show CDR1 as LNHDA and CDR2 as SQIVND (reference sequence).

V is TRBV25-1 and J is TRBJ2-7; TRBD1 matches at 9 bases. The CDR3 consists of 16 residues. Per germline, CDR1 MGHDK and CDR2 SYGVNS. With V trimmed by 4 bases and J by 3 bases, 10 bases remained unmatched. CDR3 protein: CASSAPFRQGVYEQYF. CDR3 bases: TGTGCCAGCAGTGCCCCCTTTCGACAGGGGGTCTACGAGCAGTACTTC.

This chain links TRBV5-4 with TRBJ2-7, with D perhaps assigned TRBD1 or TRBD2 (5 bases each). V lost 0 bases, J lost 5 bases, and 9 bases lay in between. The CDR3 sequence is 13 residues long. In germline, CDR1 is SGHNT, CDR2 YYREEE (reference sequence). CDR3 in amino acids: CASSLGGLHEQYF. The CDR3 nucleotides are TGTGCCAGCAGCTTGGGGGGGTTACACGAGCAGTACTTC.

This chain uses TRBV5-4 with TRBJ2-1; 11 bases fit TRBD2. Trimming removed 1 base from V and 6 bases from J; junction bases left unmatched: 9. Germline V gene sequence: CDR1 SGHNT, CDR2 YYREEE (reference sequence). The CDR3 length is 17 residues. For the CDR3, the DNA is TGTGCCAGCAGCTTGAGGCTAGCGGGGGGCCTAGGCAATGAGCAGTTCTTC. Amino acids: CASSLRLAGGLGNEQFF.

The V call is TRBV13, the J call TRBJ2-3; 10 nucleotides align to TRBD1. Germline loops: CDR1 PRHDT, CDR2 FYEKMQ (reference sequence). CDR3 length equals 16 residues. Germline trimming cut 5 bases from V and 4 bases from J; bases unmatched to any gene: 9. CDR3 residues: CASSPERQGASDTQYF. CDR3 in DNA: TGTGCCAGCAGCCCCGAGAGACAGGGGGCGTCAGATACGCAGTATTTT. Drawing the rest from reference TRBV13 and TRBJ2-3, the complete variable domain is AAGVIQSPRHLIKEKRETATLKCYPIPRHDTVYWYQQGPGQDPQFLISFYEKMQSDKGSIPDRFSAQQFSDYHSELNMSSLELGDSALYFCASSPERQGASDTQYFGPGTRLTVL.

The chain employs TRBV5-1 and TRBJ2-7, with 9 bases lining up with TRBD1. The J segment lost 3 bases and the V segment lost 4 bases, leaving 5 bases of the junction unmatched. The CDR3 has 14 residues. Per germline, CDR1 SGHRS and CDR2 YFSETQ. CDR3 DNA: TGCGCCAGCAGCCCGGGACAGGGAGGCTACGAGCAGTACTTC. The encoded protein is CASSPGQGGYEQYF.

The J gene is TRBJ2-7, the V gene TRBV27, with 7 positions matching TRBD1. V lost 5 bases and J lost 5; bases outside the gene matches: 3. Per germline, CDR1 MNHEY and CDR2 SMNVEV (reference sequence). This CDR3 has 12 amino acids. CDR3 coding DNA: TGTGCCAGCAGTAACAGGGGCGACGAGCAGTACTTC. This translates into CASSNRGDEQYF.

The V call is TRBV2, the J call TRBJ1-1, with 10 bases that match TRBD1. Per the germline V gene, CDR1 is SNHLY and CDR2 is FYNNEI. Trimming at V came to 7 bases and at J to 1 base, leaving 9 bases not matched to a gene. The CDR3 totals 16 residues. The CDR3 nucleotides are TGTGCCAGCACCCTCCGCCGGACAGGGGGGAACACTGAAGCTTTCTTT. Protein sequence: CASTLRRTGGNTEAFF. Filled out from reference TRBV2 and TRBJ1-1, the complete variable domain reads EPEVTQTPSHQVTQMGQEVILRCVPISNHLYFYWYRQILGQKVEFLVSFYNNEISEKSEIFDDQFSVERPDGSNFTLKIRSTKLEDSAMYFCASTLRRTGGNTEAFFGQGTRLTVV.

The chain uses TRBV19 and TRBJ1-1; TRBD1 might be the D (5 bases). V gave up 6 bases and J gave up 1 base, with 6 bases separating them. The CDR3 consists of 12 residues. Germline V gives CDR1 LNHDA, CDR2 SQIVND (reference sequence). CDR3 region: CASRGQNTEAFF. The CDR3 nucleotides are TGTGCCAGTAGAGGACAGAACACTGAAGCTTTCTTT.

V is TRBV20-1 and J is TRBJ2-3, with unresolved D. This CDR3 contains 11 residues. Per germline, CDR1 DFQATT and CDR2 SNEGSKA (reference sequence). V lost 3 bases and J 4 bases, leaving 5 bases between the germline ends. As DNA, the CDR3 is TGCAGTGCTAGTGTTGCAGATACGCAGTATTTT. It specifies CSASVADTQYF.

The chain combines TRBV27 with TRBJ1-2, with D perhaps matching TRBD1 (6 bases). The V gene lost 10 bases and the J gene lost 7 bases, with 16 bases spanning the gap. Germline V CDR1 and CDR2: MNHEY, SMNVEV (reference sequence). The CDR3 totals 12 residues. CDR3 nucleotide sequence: TGTGCCATCAAGAGGGGGGGTGGTGGCTACACCTTC. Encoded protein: CAIKRGGGGYTF.

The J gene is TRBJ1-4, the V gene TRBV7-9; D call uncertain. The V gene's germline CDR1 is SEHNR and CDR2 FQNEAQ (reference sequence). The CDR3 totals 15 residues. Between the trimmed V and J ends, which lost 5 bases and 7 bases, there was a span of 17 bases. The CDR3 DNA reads TGTGCCAGCAGCACACCGGGCCTTTGGGGTGAAAAACTGTTTTTT. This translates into CASSTPGLWGEKLFF.

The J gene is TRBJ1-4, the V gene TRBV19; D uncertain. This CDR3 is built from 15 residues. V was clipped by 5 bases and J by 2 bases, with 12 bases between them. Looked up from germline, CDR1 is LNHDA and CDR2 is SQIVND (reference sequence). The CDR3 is CASSSGLGTNEKLFF. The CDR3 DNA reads TGTGCCAGTAGTTCCGGGCTCGGGACTAATGAAAAACTGTTTTTT. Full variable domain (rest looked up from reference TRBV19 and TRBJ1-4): DGGITQSPKYLFRKEGQNVTLSCEQNLNHDAMYWYRQDPGQGLRLIYYSQIVNDFQKGDIAEGYSVSREKKESFPLTVTSAQKNPTAFYLCASSSGLGTNEKLFFGSGTQLSVL.

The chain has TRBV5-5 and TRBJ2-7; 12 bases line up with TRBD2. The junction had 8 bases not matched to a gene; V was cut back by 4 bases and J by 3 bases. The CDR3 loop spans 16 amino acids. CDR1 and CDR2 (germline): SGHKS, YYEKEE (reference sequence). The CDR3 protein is CASSPSGGAVYYEQYF. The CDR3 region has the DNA TGTGCCAGCAGCCCTAGCGGGGGGGCCGTCTACTACGAGCAGTACTTC. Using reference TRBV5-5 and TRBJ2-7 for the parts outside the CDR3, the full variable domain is DAGVTQSPTHLIKTRGQQVTLRCSPISGHKSVSWYQQVLGQGPQFIFQYYEKEERGRGNFPDRFSARQFPNYSSELNVNALLLGDSALYLCASSPSGGAVYYEQYFGPGTRLTVT.

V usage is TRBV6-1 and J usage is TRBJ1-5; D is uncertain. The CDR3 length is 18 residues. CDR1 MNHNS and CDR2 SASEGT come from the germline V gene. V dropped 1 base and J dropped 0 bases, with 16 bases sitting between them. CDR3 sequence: CASSEEHRGGYSNQPQHF. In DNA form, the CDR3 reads TGTGCCAGCAGTGAAGAACACCGTGGCGGTTATAGCAATCAGCCCCAGCATTTT.

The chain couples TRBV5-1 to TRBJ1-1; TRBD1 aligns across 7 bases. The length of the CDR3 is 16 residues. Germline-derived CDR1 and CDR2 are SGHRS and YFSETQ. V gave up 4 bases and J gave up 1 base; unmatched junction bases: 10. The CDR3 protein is CASSPDRSGWNTEAFF. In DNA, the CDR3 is TGCGCCAGCAGCCCGGACAGGTCCGGGTGGAACACTGAAGCTTTCTTT.

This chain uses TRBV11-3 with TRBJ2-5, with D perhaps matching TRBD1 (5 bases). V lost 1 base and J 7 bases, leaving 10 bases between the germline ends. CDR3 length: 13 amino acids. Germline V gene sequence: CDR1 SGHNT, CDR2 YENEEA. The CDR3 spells CASSLGARGTQYF. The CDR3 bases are TGTGCCAGCAGCTTAGGGGCAAGGGGGACCCAGTACTTC.

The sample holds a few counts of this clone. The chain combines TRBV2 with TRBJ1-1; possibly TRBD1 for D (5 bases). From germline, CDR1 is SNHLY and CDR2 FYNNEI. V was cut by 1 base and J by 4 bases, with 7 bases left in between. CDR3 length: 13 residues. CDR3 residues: CASSEGRGTEAFF. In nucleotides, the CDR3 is TGTGCCAGCAGTGAAGGGAGGGGCACTGAAGCTTTCTTT.

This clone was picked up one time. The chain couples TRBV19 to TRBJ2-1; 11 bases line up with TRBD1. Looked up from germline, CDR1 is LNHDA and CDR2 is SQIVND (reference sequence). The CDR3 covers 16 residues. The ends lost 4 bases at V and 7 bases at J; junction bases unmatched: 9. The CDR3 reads CASSTFPGQGGNEQFF. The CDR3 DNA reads TGTGCCAGTAGTACCTTTCCGGGACAGGGGGGGAATGAGCAGTTCTTC.